The sequence of this T cell receptor beta chain was determined in a study of sequential checkpoint blockade in melanoma. Clones were read by immunoSEQ multiplex PCR, and TCRdb kept only the in-frame ones, dropping some. The sample yields about 27,000 clones, approximately 75% seen once. The sample's treatment: randomized to nivolumab then ipilimumab (arm A) or the reverse (arm B). PBMC sorting kept live CD3+CD8+ cells without CD19 or CD56. The CDR3 totals 13 residues. The V and J ends lost 0 bases and 8 bases respectively, with 11 bases between them. Germline V gives CDR1 SGHDT, CDR2 YYEEEE. Here the sequenced sample was CD8+ T cells sorted from blood (inferred from file names), taken from a patient given nivolumab and ipilimumab in sequence. The TCR was taken from a human donor with melanoma. The chain couples TRBV5-6 to TRBJ1-1; D is ambiguous. CDR3 nucleotide sequence: TGTGCCAGCAGCTTGGCTTCGCGGCCGGAAGCTTTCTTT. Its translation: CASSLASRPEAFF.